What follows are 19 T cell receptor beta chains derived from one specimen sequenced in a study of T-cell memory formation after mild COVID-19. From the 5' RACE reads, TCRdb called clonotypes with MiXCR, one entry per CDR3 protein. The data hold 350,000 to 450,000 distinct CDR3 sequences, with around 28% observed a single time. Material: PBMCs or a T cell subset sorted from them (not recorded which). The receptors originated from an adult woman who had mild COVID-19 (a few samples of this study predate the infection). Cell type and time point are not known.

This clonotype was picked up a small number of times. The chain combines TRBV3-1 with TRBJ2-7; 12 bases are a match to TRBD2. V dropped 1 base and J dropped 0; count of bases not matched to a gene: 4. CDR1 is LGHDT and CDR2 is YNNKEL in the germline V gene (reference sequence). The CDR3 has 17 residues. Here the CDR3 DNA reads TGTGCCAGCAGCCAAGCCCTGACTAGCGGGGGCTCCTACGAGCAGTACTTC. Translating gives CASSQALTSGGSYEQYF.

This clonotype was observed a handful of times. This sequence joins TRBV6-2 or TRBV6-3 and TRBJ2-2, with TRBD2 matching over 10 bases. CDR1 MNHEY and CDR2 SVGEGT come from the germline V gene. CDR3 length: 15 amino acids. V shed 2 bases and J 4 bases; nucleotides not matched to a gene: 1. For the CDR3, the DNA is TGTGCCAGCAGTTACACTAGCGGGGCCACCGGGGAGCTGTTTTTT. Protein product: CASSYTSGATGELFF.

CDR3 nucleotide sequence: TGTGCCAGCAGCTTCTTGACCGGTGGGACTGAAGCTTTCTTT. Its protein product is CASSFLTGGTEAFF. The V call is TRBV7-8, the J call TRBJ1-1; no clear D gene. Looked up from germline, CDR1 is SGHVS and CDR2 is FQNEAQ. Between the trimmed V and J ends, which lost 3 bases and 5 bases, there was a span of 13 bases. This CDR3 comprises 14 residues.

This clonotype was observed a handful of times. The chain uses TRBV11-3 and TRBJ2-2; 12 bases line up with TRBD2. This CDR3 has 19 amino acids. The germline V gene encodes CDR1 SGHNT and CDR2 YENEEA. V lost 1 base, J lost 4 bases, and 10 bases stayed unmatched. CDR3 loop: CASSLAWLAGGPLTGELFF. For the CDR3, the DNA is TGTGCCAGCAGCTTAGCTTGGCTAGCGGGAGGGCCACTCACCGGGGAGCTGTTTTTT.

The rearrangement links TRBV7-2 to TRBJ2-7; tentatively, D is TRBD2 (6 bases). The CDR3 sequence is 14 residues long. The V gene's germline CDR1 is SGHTA and CDR2 FQGNSA. Trimming pared 5 bases from V and 3 bases from J, leaving 14 bases between. As DNA, the CDR3 is TGTGCCAGCAGCACCGGGGGAGTCAGCTACGAGCAGTACTTC. It is translated as CASSTGGVSYEQYF.

The chain combines TRBV4-1 with TRBJ2-7; tentatively, D is TRBD2 (6 bases). The CDR3 totals 17 residues. Germline lookup yields CDR1 MGHRA and CDR2 YSYEKL. V lost 0 bases and J 0 bases, leaving 15 bases between the germline ends. DNA for the CDR3: TGCGCCAGCAGCCAAGATCGAGGGCGGGGTAGCTCCTACGAGCAGTACTTC. Its protein product is CASSQDRGRGSSYEQYF.

The chain uses TRBV20-1 and TRBJ2-2; D not certain. Germline values: CDR1 DFQATT, CDR2 SNEGSKA (reference sequence). The CDR3 spans 12 residues. V lost 4 bases to trimming and J lost 3 bases, with 6 bases between them. The CDR3 sequence is CSAKQDTGELFF. The DNA of the CDR3 is TGCAGTGCTAAGCAGGACACCGGGGAGCTGTTTTTT.

The chain links TRBV4-3 to TRBJ1-2; the match to TRBD1 covers 7 bases. V lost 4 bases and J lost 5; bases outside the gene matches: 7. Germline CDR1 LGHNA, CDR2 YSLEER. This CDR3 spans 14 amino acids. CDR3 sequence reads: CASSPARGLYGYTF. In DNA form, the CDR3 reads TGCGCCAGCAGCCCTGCCAGGGGGTTGTATGGCTACACCTTC.

This clonotype was counted between two and nine times. V and J are TRBV7-2 and TRBJ1-2; D is unclear. The CDR3 extends over 12 amino acids. Germline V lookup: CDR1 SGHTA, CDR2 FQGNSA. V lost 4 bases and J lost 3, with 6 bases in between. CDR3 sequence (DNA): TGTGCCAGCAGCTCATCATACTATGGCTACACCTTC. Amino acids: CASSSSYYGYTF.

The rearrangement links TRBV11-2 to TRBJ1-4; D might be TRBD1 (5 bases). This CDR3 is built from 14 residues. Trimming shortened V by 2 bases and J by 10 bases, and 14 bases separated the two germline ends. From germline, CDR1 is SGHAT and CDR2 FQNNGV. CDR3 DNA sequence: TGTGCCAGCAGCTTAACCAGGGCGGGGTTAAAACTGTTTTTT. Its translation: CASSLTRAGLKLFF.

V and J are TRBV29-1 and TRBJ1-1, with TRBD1 matching over 7 bases. CDR1 SQVTM and CDR2 ANQGSEA come from the germline V gene. Trimming cost V 2 bases and J 4 bases; bases outside gene matches: 7. CDR3 length equals 14 residues. In DNA form, the CDR3 reads TGCAGCGTTGAAAACCCGGGACAGAGCACTGAAGCTTTCTTT. This sequence encodes CSVENPGQSTEAFF.

This clonotype was recorded at least ten times. V gene TRBV5-1 combines with J gene TRBJ2-5; weak D call: TRBD2 (6 bases). The germline V and J ends were trimmed by 0 bases and 4 bases, with 10 bases remaining between them. This CDR3 region has 14 residues. Germline V gene sequence: CDR1 SGHRS, CDR2 YFSETQ. Here the CDR3 DNA reads TGCGCCAGCAGCTTGGCCACCGGGGGAGAGACCCAGTACTTC. It codes for CASSLATGGETQYF.

This clonotype was detected only a few times. The J gene is TRBJ2-7, the V gene TRBV9, with 10 bases that match TRBD1. This CDR3 spans 15 amino acids. V lost 3 bases and J lost 0; bases outside the gene matches: 3. Per germline, CDR1 SGDLS and CDR2 YYNGEE. Here the CDR3 reads CASSEGQGHSYEQYF. CDR3 nucleotides: TGTGCCAGCAGCGAGGGACAGGGGCACTCCTACGAGCAGTACTTC.

In this sample, this clonotype turned up a few times. This chain uses TRBV25-1 with TRBJ2-7; 10 bases line up with TRBD2. The CDR3 has 14 amino acids. V lost 5 bases to trimming and J lost 3 bases; unmatched junction nucleotides: 4. Germline V gene sequence: CDR1 MGHDK, CDR2 SYGVNS. The chain's CDR3 is CASSLAGEGYEQYF. In DNA, the CDR3 is TGTGCCAGCAGTCTAGCGGGAGAAGGCTACGAGCAGTACTTC.

This clonotype was found a few times. V usage is TRBV5-5 and J usage is TRBJ1-2, with D possibly being TRBD1 (5 bases). The V end was cut by 0 bases, the J end by 8 bases, with 11 bases between. This CDR3 has 13 residues. The germline V gene encodes CDR1 SGHKS and CDR2 YYEKEE (reference sequence). The CDR3 DNA sequence: TGTGCCAGCAGCTTGGATTCAGGGAGAGGCTACACCTTC. It yields the protein CASSLDSGRGYTF.

This chain links TRBV20-1 with TRBJ2-7; D may be TRBD2 (6 bases). The CDR3 sequence is 15 residues long. Germline CDR1 reads DFQATT; CDR2 reads SNEGSKA (reference sequence). The V gene lost 4 bases and the J gene lost 3 bases, with 19 bases spanning the gap. The CDR3 sequence: CSATQMEGLSYEQYF. The CDR3 DNA sequence: TGCAGTGCTACTCAAATGGAGGGTTTGAGCTACGAGCAGTACTTC.

The chain is built from TRBV5-1 and TRBJ1-4; unclear D gene. The germline gives CDR1 SGHRS, CDR2 YFSETQ. Trimming removed 0 bases from V and 10 bases from J, with 10 bases in between. CDR3 length equals 13 residues. As DNA, the CDR3 is TGCGCCAGCAGCTTGGAATGGGAAGGAAAACTGTTTTTT. It codes for CASSLEWEGKLFF.

The CDR3 reads CASSLLGGTYEQYF. The CDR3 nucleotides read TGCGCCAGCAGCCTATTAGGGGGTACCTACGAGCAGTACTTC. The V gene is TRBV4-3, the J gene TRBJ2-7, with D perhaps matching TRBD1 (6 bases). Trimming removed 4 bases from V and 2 bases from J, with 12 bases in between. CDR1 is LGHNA, CDR2 YSLEER, per germline. This CDR3 comprises 14 residues.

This clonotype was seen more than once but under ten times. The V gene is TRBV5-6, the J gene TRBJ2-7; 7 nucleotides agree with TRBD1. The germline V gene encodes CDR1 SGHDT and CDR2 YYEEEE. This CDR3 has 16 residues. Trimming removed 1 base from V and 1 base from J; junction bases left unmatched: 8. DNA of the CDR3: TGTGCCAGCAGCTTGCCGACAGGGTGGGGATCCTACGAGCAGTACTTC. Its protein product is CASSLPTGWGSYEQYF.